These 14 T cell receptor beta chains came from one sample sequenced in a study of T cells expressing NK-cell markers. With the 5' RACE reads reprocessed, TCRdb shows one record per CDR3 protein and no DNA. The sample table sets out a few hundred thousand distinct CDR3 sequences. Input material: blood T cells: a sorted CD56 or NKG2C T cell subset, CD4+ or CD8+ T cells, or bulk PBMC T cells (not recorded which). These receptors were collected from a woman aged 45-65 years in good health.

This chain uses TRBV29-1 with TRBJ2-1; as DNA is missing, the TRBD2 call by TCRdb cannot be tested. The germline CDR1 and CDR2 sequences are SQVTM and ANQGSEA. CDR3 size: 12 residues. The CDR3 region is CSVRLAGEDQFF.

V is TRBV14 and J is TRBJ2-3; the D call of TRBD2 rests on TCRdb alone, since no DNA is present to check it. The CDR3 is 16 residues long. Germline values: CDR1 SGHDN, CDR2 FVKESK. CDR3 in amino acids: CASSRRLAPAGDTQYF. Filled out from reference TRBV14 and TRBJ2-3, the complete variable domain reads EAGVTQFPSHSVIEKGQTVTLRCDPISGHDNLYWYRRVMGKEIKFLLHFVKESKQDESGMPNNRFLAERTGGTYSTLKVQPAELEDSGVYFCASSRRLAPAGDTQYFGPGTRLTVL.

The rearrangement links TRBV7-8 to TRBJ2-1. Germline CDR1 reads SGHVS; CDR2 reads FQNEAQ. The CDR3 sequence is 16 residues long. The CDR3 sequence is CASSFRRVSSYNEQFF.

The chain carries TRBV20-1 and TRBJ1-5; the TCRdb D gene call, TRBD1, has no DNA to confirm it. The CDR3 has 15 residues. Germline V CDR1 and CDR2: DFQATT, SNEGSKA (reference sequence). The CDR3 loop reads CSASLSTRGGQPQHF.

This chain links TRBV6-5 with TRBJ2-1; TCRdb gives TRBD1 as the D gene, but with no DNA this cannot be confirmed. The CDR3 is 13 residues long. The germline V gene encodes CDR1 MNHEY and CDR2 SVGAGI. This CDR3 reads CASSYISRGEQFF.

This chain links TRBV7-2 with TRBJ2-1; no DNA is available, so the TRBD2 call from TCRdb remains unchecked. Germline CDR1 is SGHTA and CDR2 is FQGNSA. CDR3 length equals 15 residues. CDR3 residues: CASSPSGTRVNEQFF.

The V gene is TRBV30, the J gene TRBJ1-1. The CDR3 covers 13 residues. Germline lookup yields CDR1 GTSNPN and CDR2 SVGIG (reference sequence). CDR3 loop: CAWRPVLNTEAFF.

The CDR3 protein is CASSPRREREGKDTQYF. The gene calls are TRBV3-1 and TRBJ2-3; checking the TCRdb D call of TRBD2 is not possible without DNA. This CDR3 has 17 amino acids. Germline CDR1 is LGHDT and CDR2 is YNNKEL (reference sequence).

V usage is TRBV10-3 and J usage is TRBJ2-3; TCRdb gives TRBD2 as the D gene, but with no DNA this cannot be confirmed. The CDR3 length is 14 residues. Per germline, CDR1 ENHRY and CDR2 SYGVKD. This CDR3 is CAIKSLADTDTQYF.

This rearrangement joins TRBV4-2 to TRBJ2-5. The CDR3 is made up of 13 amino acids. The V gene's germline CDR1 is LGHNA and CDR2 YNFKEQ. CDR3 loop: CASSQDSAETQYF.

The CDR3 sequence: CASSLDGQNYGYTF. This chain links TRBV11-2 with TRBJ1-2; checking the TCRdb D call of TRBD1 is not possible without DNA. Germline CDR1 and CDR2: SGHAT and FQNNGV. The CDR3 consists of 14 residues.

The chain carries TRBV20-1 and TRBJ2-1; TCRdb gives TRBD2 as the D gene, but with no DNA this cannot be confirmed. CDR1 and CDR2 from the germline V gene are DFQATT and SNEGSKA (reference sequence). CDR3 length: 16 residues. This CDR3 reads CSARDMSGRGRNEQFF.

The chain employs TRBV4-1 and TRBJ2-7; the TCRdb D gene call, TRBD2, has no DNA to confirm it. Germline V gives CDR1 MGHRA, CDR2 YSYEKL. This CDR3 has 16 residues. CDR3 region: CASSQGVTGELSEQYF.

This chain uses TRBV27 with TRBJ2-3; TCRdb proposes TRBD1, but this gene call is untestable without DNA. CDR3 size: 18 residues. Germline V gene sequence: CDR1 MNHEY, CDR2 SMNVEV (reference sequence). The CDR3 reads CASSFLASAVSGTDTQYF.